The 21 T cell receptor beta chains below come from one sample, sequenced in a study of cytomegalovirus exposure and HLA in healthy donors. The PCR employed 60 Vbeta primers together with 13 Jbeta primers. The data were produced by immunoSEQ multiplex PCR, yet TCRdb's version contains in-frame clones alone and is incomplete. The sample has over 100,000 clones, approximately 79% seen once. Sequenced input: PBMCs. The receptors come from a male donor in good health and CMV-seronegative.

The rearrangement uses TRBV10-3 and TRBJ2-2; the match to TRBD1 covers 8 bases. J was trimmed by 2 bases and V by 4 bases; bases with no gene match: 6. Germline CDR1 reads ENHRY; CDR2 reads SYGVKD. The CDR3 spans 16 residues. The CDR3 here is CAISVRTGSNTGELFF. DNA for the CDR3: TGTGCCATCAGTGTCCGGACAGGGTCAAACACCGGGGAGCTGTTTTTT.

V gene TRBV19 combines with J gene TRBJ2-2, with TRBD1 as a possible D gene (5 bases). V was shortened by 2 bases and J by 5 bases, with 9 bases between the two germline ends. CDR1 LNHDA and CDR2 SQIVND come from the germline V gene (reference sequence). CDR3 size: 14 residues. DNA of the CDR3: TGTGCCAGTAGTATAATCAGGGATACCGGGGAGCTGTTTTTT. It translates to CASSIIRDTGELFF. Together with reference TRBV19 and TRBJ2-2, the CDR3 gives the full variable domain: DGGITQSPKYLFRKEGQNVTLSCEQNLNHDAMYWYRQDPGQGLRLIYYSQIVNDFQKGDIAEGYSVSREKKESFPLTVTSAQKNPTAFYLCASSIIRDTGELFFGEGSRLTVL.

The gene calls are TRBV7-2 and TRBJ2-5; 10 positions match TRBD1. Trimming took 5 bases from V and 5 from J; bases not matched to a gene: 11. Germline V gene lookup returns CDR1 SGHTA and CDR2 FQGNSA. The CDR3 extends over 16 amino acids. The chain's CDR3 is CASSGRRTGGRETQYF. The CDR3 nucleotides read TGTGCCAGCAGCGGACGACGGACAGGGGGACGGGAGACCCAGTACTTC.

DNA for the CDR3: TGTGCCAGCAGCTGGGGACAGAAGAACACTGAAGCTTTCTTT. Amino acids: CASSWGQKNTEAFF. V is TRBV7-8 and J is TRBJ1-1; TRBD1 aligns across 7 bases. In germline, CDR1 is SGHVS, CDR2 FQNEAQ. CDR3 length: 14 amino acids. J was trimmed by 1 base and V by 4 bases; bases with no gene match: 3.

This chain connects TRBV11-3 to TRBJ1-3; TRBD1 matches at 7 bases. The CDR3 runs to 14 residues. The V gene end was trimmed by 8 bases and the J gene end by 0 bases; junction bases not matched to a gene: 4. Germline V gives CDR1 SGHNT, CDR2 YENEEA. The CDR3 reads CASRRGNSGNTIYF. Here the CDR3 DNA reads TGTGCCAGCCGCAGGGGGAACTCTGGAAACACCATATATTTT.

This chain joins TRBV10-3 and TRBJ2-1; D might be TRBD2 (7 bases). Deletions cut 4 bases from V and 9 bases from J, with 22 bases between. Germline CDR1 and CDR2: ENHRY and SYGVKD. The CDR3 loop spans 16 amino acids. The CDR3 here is CAISAEVGGPVSEQFF. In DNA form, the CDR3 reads TGTGCCATCAGTGCAGAGGTCGGGGGGCCAGTAAGTGAGCAGTTCTTC.

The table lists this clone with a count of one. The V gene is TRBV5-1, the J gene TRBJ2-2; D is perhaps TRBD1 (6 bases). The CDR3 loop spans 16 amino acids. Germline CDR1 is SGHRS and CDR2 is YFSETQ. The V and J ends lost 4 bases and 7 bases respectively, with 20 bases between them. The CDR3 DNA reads TGCGCCAGCAGCCCCTCTAGTACAGGGTCACACGGGGAGCTGTTTTTT. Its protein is CASSPSSTGSHGELFF.

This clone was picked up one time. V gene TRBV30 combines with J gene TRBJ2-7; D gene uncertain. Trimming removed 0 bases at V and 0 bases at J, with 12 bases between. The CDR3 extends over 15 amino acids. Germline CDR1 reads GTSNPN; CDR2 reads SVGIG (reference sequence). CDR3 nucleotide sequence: TGTGCCTGGAGTGTATCTTTCAGTGCCTCCTACGAGCAGTACTTC. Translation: CAWSVSFSASYEQYF.

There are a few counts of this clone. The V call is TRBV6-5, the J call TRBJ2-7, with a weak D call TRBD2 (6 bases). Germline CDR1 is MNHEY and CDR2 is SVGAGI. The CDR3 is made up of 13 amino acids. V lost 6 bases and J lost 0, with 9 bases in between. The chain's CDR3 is CASRLADSYEQYF. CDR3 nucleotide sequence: TGTGCCAGCAGATTAGCGGACTCCTACGAGCAGTACTTC.

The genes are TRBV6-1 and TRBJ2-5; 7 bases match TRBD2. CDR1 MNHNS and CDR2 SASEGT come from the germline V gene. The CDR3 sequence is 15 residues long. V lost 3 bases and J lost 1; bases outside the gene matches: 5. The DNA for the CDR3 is TGTGCCAGCAGTGAGTGGGCGGGGGTCCAAGAGACCCAGTACTTC. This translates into CASSEWAGVQETQYF.

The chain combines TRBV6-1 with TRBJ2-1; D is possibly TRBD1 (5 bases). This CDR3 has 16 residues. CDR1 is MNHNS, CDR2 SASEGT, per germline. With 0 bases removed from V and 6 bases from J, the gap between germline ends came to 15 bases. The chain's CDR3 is CASSEARRAGGNEQFF. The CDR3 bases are TGTGCCAGCAGTGAAGCGCGCAGGGCAGGTGGCAATGAGCAGTTCTTC.

The CDR3: CASKSGYSSYEQYF. CDR3 nucleotides: TGTGCCAGCAAGTCAGGGTACAGCTCCTACGAGCAGTACTTC. This chain joins TRBV11-2 and TRBJ2-7; D is perhaps TRBD1 (5 bases). The germline CDR1 and CDR2 sequences are SGHAT and FQNNGV. Trimming cost V 7 bases and J 0 bases, with 13 bases left between them. CDR3 length: 14 residues.

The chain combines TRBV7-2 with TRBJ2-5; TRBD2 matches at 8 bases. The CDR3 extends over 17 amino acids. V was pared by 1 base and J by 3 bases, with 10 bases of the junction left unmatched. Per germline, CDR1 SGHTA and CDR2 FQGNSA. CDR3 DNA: TGTGCCAGCAGCTTAGGTCCGAGGACTAGCCCGAAAGAGACCCAGTACTTC. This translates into CASSLGPRTSPKETQYF.

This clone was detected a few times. The CDR3 DNA follows: TGTGCCAGCAGTCCCAGGGGAGGGACTGAAGCTTTCTTT. This encodes CASSPRGGTEAFF. This chain links TRBV25-1 with TRBJ1-1, with TRBD1 as a possible D gene (6 bases). This CDR3 spans 13 amino acids. Germline V lookup: CDR1 MGHDK, CDR2 SYGVNS. V lost 5 bases and J 5 bases, leaving 12 bases between the germline ends.

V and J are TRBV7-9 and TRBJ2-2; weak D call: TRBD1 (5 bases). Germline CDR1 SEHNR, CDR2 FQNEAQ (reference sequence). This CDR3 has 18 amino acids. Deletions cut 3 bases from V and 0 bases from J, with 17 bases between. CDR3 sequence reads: CASSFRPRVRTNTGELFF. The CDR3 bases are TGTGCCAGCAGCTTTCGCCCCAGGGTAAGAACGAACACCGGGGAGCTGTTTTTT.

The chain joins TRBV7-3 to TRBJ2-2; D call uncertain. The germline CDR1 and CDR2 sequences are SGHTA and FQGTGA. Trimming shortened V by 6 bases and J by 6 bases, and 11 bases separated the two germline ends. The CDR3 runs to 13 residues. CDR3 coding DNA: TGTGCCAGCAGTAGACTTGCCCCCGGGGAGCTGTTTTTT. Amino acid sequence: CASSRLAPGELFF. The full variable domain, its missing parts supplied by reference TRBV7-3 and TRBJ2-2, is GAGVSQTPSNKVTEKGKYVELRCDPISGHTALYWYRQSLGQGPEFLIYFQGTGAADDSGLPNDRFFAVRPEGSVSTLKIQRTERGDSAVYLCASSRLAPGELFFGEGSRLTVL.

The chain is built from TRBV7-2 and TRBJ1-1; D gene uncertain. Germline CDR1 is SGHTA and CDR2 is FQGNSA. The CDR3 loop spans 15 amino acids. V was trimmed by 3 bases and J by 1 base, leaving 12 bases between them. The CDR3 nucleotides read TGTGCCAGCAGCTTGTTAGTTTACCCGAACACTGAAGCTTTCTTT. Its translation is CASSLLVYPNTEAFF. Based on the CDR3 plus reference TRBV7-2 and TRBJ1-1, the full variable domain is GAGVSQSPSNKVTEKGKDVELRCDPISGHTALYWYRQSLGQGLEFLIYFQGNSAPDKSGLPSDRFSAERTGGSVSTLTIQRTQQEDSAVYLCASSLLVYPNTEAFFGQGTRLTVV.

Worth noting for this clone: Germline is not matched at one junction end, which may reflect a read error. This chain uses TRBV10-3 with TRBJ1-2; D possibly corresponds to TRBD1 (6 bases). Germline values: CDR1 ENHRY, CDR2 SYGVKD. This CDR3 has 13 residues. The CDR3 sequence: CASSYVTGDGYTF. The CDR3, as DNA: TGTGCCAGCAGTTACGTGACAGGAGATGGCTACACCTTC.

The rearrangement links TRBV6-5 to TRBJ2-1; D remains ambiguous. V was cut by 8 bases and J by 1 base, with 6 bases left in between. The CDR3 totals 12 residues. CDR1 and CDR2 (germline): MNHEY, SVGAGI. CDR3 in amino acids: CASGQSYNEQFF. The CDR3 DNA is TGTGCCAGCGGCCAATCCTACAATGAGCAGTTCTTC.

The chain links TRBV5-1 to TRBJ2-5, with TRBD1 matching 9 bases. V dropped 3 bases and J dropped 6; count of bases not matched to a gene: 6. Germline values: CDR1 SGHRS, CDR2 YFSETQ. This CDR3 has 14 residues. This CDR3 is CASSSTGGSKTQYF. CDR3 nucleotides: TGCGCCAGCAGCTCTACAGGGGGCTCTAAGACCCAGTACTTC.

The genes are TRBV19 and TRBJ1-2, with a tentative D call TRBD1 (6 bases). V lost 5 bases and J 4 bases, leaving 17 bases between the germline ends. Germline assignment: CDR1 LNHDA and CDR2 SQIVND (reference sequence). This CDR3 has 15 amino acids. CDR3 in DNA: TGTGCCAGTAGTCCTTCCCTACAGGGAATCTATGGCTACACCTTC. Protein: CASSPSLQGIYGYTF.